The T cell receptor beta chain described here comes from a study of T cells in Graves' hyperthyroidism and ophthalmopathy. Looked up from germline, CDR1 is MNHNS and CDR2 is SASEGT. V lost 7 bases to trimming and J lost 6 bases; unmatched junction nucleotides: 8. The CDR3 loop spans 14 amino acids. A remark on this clonotype: Possible read error: a much larger clone is one base away.

RNA transcripts provided the source from which TCR beta CDR3 regions were amplified. A first-round RT-PCR of the TCR CDR3 used the HTBI primer set. TCRdb processed the multiplex PCR reads anew with MiXCR; each CDR3 protein has one entry. The sample lists roughly 170,000 distinct CDR3 sequences, over 15% occurring once. Orbital computed tomography and thyroid ultrasound, together with serum TRAb and thyroxine and clinical symptoms, were used for diagnoses. The sample consisted of blood. The chain has TRBV6-1 and TRBJ2-3, with 9 bases lining up with TRBD2. This TCR was recovered from a woman in her forties or fifties with Graves' hyperthyroidism. The CDR3 spells CASTLRRGGDTQYF. CDR3 coding DNA: TGTGCCAGCACCCTAAGGCGGGGGGGGGATACGCAGTATTTT.